This T cell receptor (beta chain) was profiled in a study of CD8+ T cells in alopecia areata. Findings and caveats of the study: With tofacitinib ongoing, many expanded lesional clones persisted in both scalp and blood. Sharing of TCRs across patients appeared less clear than in mice, possibly for HLA-related reasons.

Regarding treatment: oral pan-JAK inhibitor, 5-10 mg twice daily. With respect to this clone: Its antigen is not known.

Investigators isolated RNA and reverse transcribed it into cDNA to act as the sequencing template. The table came from immunoSEQ multiplex PCR; TCRdb's copy has only in-frame clones and leaves some out. The table includes under 300,000 clones, 50% to 75% detected once. V lost 4 bases to trimming and J lost 1 base, with 11 bases between them. Germline V gene sequence: CDR1 SGHNT, CDR2 YYREEE (reference sequence). This CDR3 comprises 14 residues. The chain uses TRBV5-4 and TRBJ2-5; D unresolved. The sequencing used CD4+ T cells sorted from blood, collected at approximately week 52, from a patient treated with tofacitinib. The TCR originated in a human donor with alopecia areata. CDR3 loop: CASSAEFFQETQYF. The CDR3 DNA sequence: TGTGCCAGCAGCGCAGAGTTTTTCCAAGAGACCCAGTACTTC.